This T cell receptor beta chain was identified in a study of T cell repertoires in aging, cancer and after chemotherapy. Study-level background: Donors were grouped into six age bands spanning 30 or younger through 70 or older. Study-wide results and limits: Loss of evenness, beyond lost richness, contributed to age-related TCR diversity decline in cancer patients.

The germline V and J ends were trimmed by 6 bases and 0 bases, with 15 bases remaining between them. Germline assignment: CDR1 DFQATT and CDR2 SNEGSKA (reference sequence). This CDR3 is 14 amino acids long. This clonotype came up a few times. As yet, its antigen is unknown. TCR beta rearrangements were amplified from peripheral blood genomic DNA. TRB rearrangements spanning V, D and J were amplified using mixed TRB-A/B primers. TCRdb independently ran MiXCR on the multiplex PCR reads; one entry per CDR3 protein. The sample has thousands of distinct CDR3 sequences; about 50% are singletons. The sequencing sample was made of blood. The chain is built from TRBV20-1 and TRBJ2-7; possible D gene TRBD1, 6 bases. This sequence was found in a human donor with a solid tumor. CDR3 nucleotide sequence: TGCAGTGCCGTACACACAGGGTTCTCCTACGAGCAGTACTTC. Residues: CSAVHTGFSYEQYF.